Sequencing of this T cell receptor beta chain was carried out in a study of shared clonotypes between healthy human individuals. All donors qualified as healthy HIV-negative adults and had experienced no recent acute infections or vaccinations. The CDR3 spans 14 residues. CDR1 LNHDA and CDR2 SQIVND come from the germline V gene (reference sequence). The V and J ends lost 3 bases and 5 bases, in that order; junction bases with no gene match: 3. In the sorted-subset replicate PCRs, about 200 ng DNA, roughly 30,000 T cell genomes, was used. Measured with immunoSEQ multiplex PCR; TCRdb has only the in-frame clones, and not every one. The data hold hundreds of thousands of clones, with roughly 70% observed a single time.

The V gene is TRBV19, the J gene TRBJ2-5; TRBD1 agrees at 10 bases. Sequenced: memory CD4+ T cells sorted from blood. This sample's subset: CD45RA-negative fraction. The source of this sequence is a woman younger than 45 in good health. CDR3 DNA: TGTGCCAGTAGTATGGGACAGGGGTTGGAGACCCAGTACTTC. Protein: CASSMGQGLETQYF.